This T cell receptor (beta chain) was recorded in a study of long-term antiretroviral therapy in people with HIV. With regard to this clone: The antigen remains undetermined.

General study results and limits: Pre-ART expanded clones dominated the repertoire at every time point. Subsequent to ART, diversity was augmented yet persisted below that of transplant donor controls. Blood sampling spanned 2004 to 2017, possibly under older ART regimens.

The CDR3 consists of 15 residues. Per the germline V gene, CDR1 is SGHTA and CDR2 is FQGNSA. J was trimmed by 5 bases and V by 3 bases; bases with no gene match: 9. The libraries were made with immunoSEQ v3.0 at survey level. The target of sequencing was about 35,000-50,000 T-cell genomes per sample. Sequencing used immunoSEQ multiplex PCR; TCRdb keeps in-frame clones, though not all of them. The sample lists around 24,000 clones, 80% to 85% occurring once. The sequence came from a man aged 50 or older with HIV. The chain carries TRBV7-2 and TRBJ1-1; 7 nucleotides line up with TRBD1. Material: unsorted PBMCs, obtained 0.4 years after starting antiretroviral therapy. The CDR3 reads CASSFQYDRATEAFF. The CDR3 DNA follows: TGTGCCAGCAGCTTCCAATACGACAGGGCAACTGAAGCTTTCTTT.